This TCR beta chain was recorded in a study of T cells after yellow fever vaccination (dated by TCRdb to about 2019). A note on the overall study: The SMART-Seq v4 Ultra Low Input RNA kit was used to prepare libraries from fractions with low cell numbers. To follow T-cell clones before and after primary and booster YFV17D yellow fever vaccination, bulk TCR alpha and beta repertoires were sequenced over time. Two healthy male donors, one aged 18 to 29 and one aged 30 to 39 years, made up the cohort. Blood samples were taken at several timepoints before and after primary and secondary immunization, and bulk PBMC replicates and cell subsets were isolated.

The paper's findings and limits, for the study overall: After the booster, most clones that had expanded after primary vaccination were detected again (nearly 97% of CD4 and more than 80% of CD8), suggesting broad maintenance of memory. FACS-sorted repertoires could contain abundant contaminating clonotypes from the bulk population, so computational filtering was required. A small share of clonotypes occurred in both CD4 and CD8 compartments, likely arising from convergent recombination. Compared with the primary T-cell response, the secondary T-cell response was weaker but faster, peaking on day 5 rather than day 15. Because only a couple of donors were included in the study, the extent to which the findings can be generalized is limited.

On this clonotype itself: The target of this receptor is not known. The input lacks base qualities; no much larger clone sits a single base away.

Synthesis of TCR cDNA relied on 5'RACE template switching, a step that introduced a universal primer site along with unique molecular identifiers. Priming for cDNA synthesis came from both the TCR alpha and TCR beta constant segments. Libraries were amplified in two PCR steps, with sample barcodes and sequencing adapters added in the second step. Sequencing of libraries was done on Illumina HiSeq 2500 (2x100 bp) or NovaSeq (2x150 bp). In the authors' own workflow: MIGEC was used to demultiplex reads and collapse the reads into UMI consensus sequences, and MiXCR was used for V(D)J alignment. Vaccine-responding clonotypes were defined with edgeR using replicate PBMC samples, requiring FDR below 0.01 and a log2 fold change above 5 up to day 15. Bulk clonotypes were assigned CD4 or CD8 identity according to which sequenced CD4 or CD8 repertoire held them at higher abundance. The public reads were quality trimmed at Q25 with fastp and then assembled into clones with MiXCR by TCRdb, keeping productive beta chains. Each record represents a unique CDR3 protein, reported with the most common genes and DNA among its rows. The V and J calls were not made by the authors but by TCRdb's processing. A total of 110,000 to 150,000 distinct CDR3 sequences appear in this sample, roughly 6.7% of them only once. Under 0.8% of the sample comes from the top ten.

This sample's treatment or condition label indicates: live attenuated yellow fever vaccine strain. A standard Ficoll-Paque protocol was used to isolate PBMCs from peripheral blood. CD4 and CD8 T-cell fractions were isolated with Dynabeads CD4 and CD8 positive selection kits. TriZol was used to extract RNA from bulk PBMCs, CD4 and CD8 fractions, and dextramer-positive and dextramer-negative fractions. The specimen was CD4+ T cells sorted from PBMCs, collected 10 days after the yellow fever booster vaccination. The receptor comes from a man aged 30 to 39 who received the YFV17D yellow fever vaccine.

Here the CDR3 is given as CSAPTRNEKLFF. In nucleotides, the sequence is TGCAGTGCTCCTACCCGTAATGAAAAACTGTTTTTT. The rearrangement combines TRBV20-1 with TRBJ1-4; no D segment can be confidently identified. CDR1 and CDR2, per the germline V gene (reference sequence), are DFQATT and SNEGSKA. V was cut back by 5 bases and J by 4 bases, leaving a gap of 8 bases between them. From the cysteine through the phenylalanine, the CDR3 covers 12 amino acids. Only the CDR3 part of the read is kept: 36 bases, read in frame from the first base.